The clone carrying this T cell receptor beta chain has just a few counts. The target antigen is unknown. Each sorted population was over 98% pure. The sample comes from a study of beta chain features in type 1 diabetes. The study, taken as a whole, reports: At VDJ recombination sites, type 1 diabetes patients had fewer insertions and more deleted nucleotides.

The CDR3 sequence is 13 residues long. The V gene's germline CDR1 is SNHLY and CDR2 FYNNEI. The V segment lost 5 bases and the J segment 4 bases; nucleotides outside the gene matches: 4. Since all of the isolated RNA was reverse transcribed, expressed TCRB transcripts were what got sequenced. Only in-frame clones appear in the TCRdb table, and some are missing; sequencing was by immunoSEQ multiplex PCR. The repertoire consists of 900,000 or so clones, with 17% occurring once and the leading ten covering roughly 0.025%. The chain employs TRBV2 and TRBJ1-2; TRBD1 matches at 7 bases. The sequencing input was naive CD4+ T cells from blood. This receptor was identified in a woman younger than 30 in good health. The CDR3 loop is CASSQQGPYGYTF. CDR3 nucleotide sequence: TGTGCCAGCAGTCAACAGGGGCCCTATGGCTACACCTTC.